In its sample, the clone carrying this T cell receptor beta chain was seen many times. Its matching antigen is unknown. For TCR beta, libraries came from iRepertoire HTBI primers and Arm-PCR of CDR3 regions. MiXCR, applied by TCRdb to the multiplex PCR reads, yields one record per CDR3 protein. The table includes about 500,000 distinct CDR3 sequences, around 12% detected once. Per germline, CDR1 MNHNS and CDR2 SASEGT. The germline V and J ends were trimmed by 0 bases and 0 bases, with 12 bases remaining between them. This CDR3 region has 18 residues. The data stem from a study of regulatory T cells in long-lasting Graves disease. Study-wide context: New Graves' disease cases had less than 3 months of antithyroid drugs.

Whole-study findings and limits: Public clonotype sharing was higher in persistent than newly diagnosed patients.

The time point: newly diagnosed GD, antithyroid drugs for less than 3 months. RNA extracted from PBMCs served as the sequencing template. This sample also belongs to another study, concerning T cells in Graves' hyperthyroidism and ophthalmopathy.

The gene calls are TRBV6-1 and TRBJ2-6, with D perhaps TRBD2 (5 bases). This TCR derives from a woman in her thirties with Graves disease. The input for sequencing was peripheral blood mononuclear cells (PBMCs), taken at new diagnosis, from a patient treated with antithyroid drugs. CDR3 in amino acids: CASSEAPRTSSGANVLTF. The CDR3 bases are TGTGCCAGCAGTGAAGCCCCACGCACTAGCTCTGGGGCCAACGTCCTGACTTTC.